These T cell receptor beta chains were read from a single sample in a study of metastatic and nonmetastatic thyroid tumors. TCRdb re-clonotyped the PCR reads through MiXCR. The data contain some 11,000 clones, 25% to 35% of them singletons. The sequencing sample was made of tumor tissue. All receptors come from a male donor with papillary thyroid cancer or a benign thyroid nodule (not recorded which). Some clones in this sample may be carry-over from other donors' samples. The CDR3 runs from the conserved cysteine through the conserved F or W. D genes are given only for firm matches. Clone size is not always given. Where it is, it says once, few, many or a class for expanded clones.

v_call: TRBV6-1
clone_size: -
j_call: TRBJ2-7
d_call: TRBD1
cdr3_aa: CASSEYSGTGGYEQYF
cdr3_nt: TGTGCCAGCAGTGAATATTCCGGGACAGGGGGCTACGAGCAGTACTTC

v_call: TRBV6-1
clone_size: -
j_call: TRBJ2-2
d_call: TRBD1
cdr3_aa: CASRTGGSYTGELFF
cdr3_nt: TGTGCCAGCAGAACAGGGGGCTCGTACACCGGGGAGCTGTTTTTT

v_call: TRBV7-2
clone_size: -
j_call: TRBJ1-2
d_call: -
cdr3_aa: CASSPSEGVGYTF
cdr3_nt: TGTGCCAGCAGCCCCTCCGAGGGGGTCGGCTACACCTTC

v_call: TRBV20-1
clone_size: -
j_call: TRBJ2-1
d_call: TRBD2
cdr3_aa: CSGVGAGYYNEQFF
cdr3_nt: TGCAGTGGGGTCGGAGCGGGGTACTACAATGAGCAGTTCTTC

v_call: TRBV20-1
clone_size: once
j_call: TRBJ2-2
d_call: -
cdr3_aa: CSARVGYSNTGELFF
cdr3_nt: TGCAGTGCTAGAGTGGGGTACTCTAACACCGGGGAGCTGTTTTTT

v_call: TRBV12-3/TRBV12-4
clone_size: -
j_call: TRBJ2-7
d_call: TRBD2
cdr3_aa: CASGRTSGSYEQYF
cdr3_nt: TGTGCCAGCGGCCGTACTAGCGGGAGTTACGAGCAGTACTTC

v_call: TRBV9
clone_size: -
j_call: TRBJ2-5
d_call: -
cdr3_aa: CASSVDSRYQETQYF
cdr3_nt: TGTGCCAGCAGCGTAGACAGCAGGTACCAAGAGACCCAGTACTTC

v_call: TRBV3-1
clone_size: -
j_call: TRBJ2-7
d_call: -
cdr3_aa: CASSQAQGSYEQYF
cdr3_nt: TGTGCCAGCAGCCAGGCGCAGGGTTCCTACGAGCAGTACTTC

v_call: TRBV24-1
clone_size: -
j_call: TRBJ1-2
d_call: -
cdr3_aa: CATNQVSYGYTF
cdr3_nt: TGTGCCACCAATCAGGTAAGCTATGGCTACACCTTC

v_call: TRBV30
clone_size: -
j_call: TRBJ2-1
d_call: -
cdr3_aa: CAWSPDSYNEQFF
cdr3_nt: TGTGCCTGGTCCCCGGACAGCTACAATGAGCAGTTCTTC

v_call: TRBV28
clone_size: -
j_call: TRBJ2-6
d_call: -
cdr3_aa: CASSLTGAANVLTF
cdr3_nt: TGTGCCAGCAGTCTAACCGGTGCGGCCAACGTCCTGACTTTC

v_call: TRBV12-3/TRBV12-4
clone_size: -
j_call: TRBJ2-5
d_call: TRBD2
cdr3_aa: CASIFNWGLAGVLNKTQYF
cdr3_nt: TGTGCCAGCATTTTTAATTGGGGACTAGCGGGAGTTCTGAACAAGACCCAGTACTTC

v_call: TRBV7-9
clone_size: -
j_call: TRBJ2-7
d_call: TRBD2
cdr3_aa: CASSYQGGTTSEYF
cdr3_nt: TGTGCCAGCAGCTACCAGGGAGGGACTACCTCGGAGTACTTC

v_call: TRBV3-1
clone_size: many
j_call: TRBJ2-2
d_call: -
cdr3_aa: CASSQQGSGELFF
cdr3_nt: TGTGCCAGCAGCCAGCAGGGGAGCGGGGAGCTGTTTTTT

v_call: TRBV11-2
clone_size: medium-sized
j_call: TRBJ2-7
d_call: TRBD1
cdr3_aa: CASSPGQGAYEQYF
cdr3_nt: TGTGCCAGCAGCCCGGGACAGGGGGCGTACGAGCAGTACTTC

v_call: TRBV6-1
clone_size: medium-sized
j_call: TRBJ1-1
d_call: -
cdr3_aa: CASSSRTANTEAFF
cdr3_nt: TGTGCCAGCAGTTCACGGACGGCGAACACTGAAGCTTTCTTT

v_call: TRBV6-2/TRBV6-3
clone_size: few
j_call: TRBJ2-7
d_call: -
cdr3_aa: CASRTPGNHYEQYF
cdr3_nt: TGTGCCAGCAGGACCCCAGGGAACCACTACGAGCAGTACTTC